This paragraph reports one T cell receptor beta chain. Its antigen remains unidentified. No qualities accompany the bases; no much larger clone lies one base away. The trial excluded patients who had a history of autoimmune disease or were on systemic immunosuppression. Peripheral blood for TCR sequencing was collected from all dose cohorts at baseline, on cycle 4 day 1, and on cycle 7 day 1. Samples came from an open-label, multicenter, first-in-human phase I dose-escalation trial of ivuxolimab. Adults with locally advanced or metastatic head and neck squamous cell, hepatocellular, melanoma or renal cell carcinoma were enrolled in the trial. Before TCR sequencing, CD4+ and CD8+ T cells were separately sorted from peripheral blood. To sequence the TCRbeta CDR3 region, genomic DNA was isolated from the sorted cells. TCRbeta CDR3 regions were sequenced using the immunoSEQ Assay. Not all clones reach the TCRdb copy of this immuneACCESS table, which keeps in-frame sequences only. Checked studies attribute under half of the gap to unresolved V genes and leave the rest unexplained. The sample data list around 70,000 clones, and roughly nine tenths of these were observed just once. Of the sample, approximately 10% falls within the top ten clones.

Reading from cysteine to phenylalanine, the CDR3 counts 15 amino acids. Solely the CDR3 DNA is kept, with 45 bases framed from the first base. Cut back by 1 base and 4 bases, the V and J ends lie 11 bases apart. CDR1 SGHTA and CDR2 FQGNSA were looked up in the germline V gene. The sample belongs to a study of OX40 agonist ivuxolimab in advanced cancers. A note on the overall study: The costimulatory receptor OX40 (CD134) was targeted by ivuxolimab, a fully human IgG2 agonistic monoclonal antibody. Intravenous ivuxolimab was administered to patients every 2 weeks at six dose levels: 0.01, 0.1, 0.3, 1.5, 3 and 10 mg/kg. Of the roughly 54 dose-escalation patients, hepatocellular carcinoma was present in some 19, melanoma in some 15, renal cell carcinoma in 9 and head and neck cancer in 9. A male proportion of around 83% and a mean age of around 60 years, ranging from about 23 to 90, were recorded for the dose-escalation cohort. Prior anti-PD-1, anti-PD-L1 or anti-CTLA-4 therapy was permitted, and checkpoint inhibitors had been received by under 50% of dose-escalation patients. Partial responses occurred in three dose-escalation patients: two with cutaneous melanoma and one with hepatocellular carcinoma. Peripheral TCRbeta sequencing aimed to test whether ivuxolimab altered TCR sequence diversity and caused clonal T-cell expansion. The paper reports the monotherapy dose-escalation portion (N of about 47 patients) of the phase I ivuxolimab trial. Overall study results and their limits: In the 0.1-3.0 mg/kg groups, partial responders had among the lowest normalized peripheral clonal expansion, particularly in CD8+ T cells. The antigen specificity of the clonally expanded peripheral T cells was not determined. Clonal expansion of both CD4+ and CD8+ blood T cells was observed from baseline to week 6 at doses 0.1 to 3.0 mg/kg. On average, CD8+ T cells showed more expanded clones than CD4+ T cells after ivuxolimab. Low levels of normalized T-cell clonal expansion were also shown by some nonresponding patients.

The TCR was taken from an adult with an advanced solid tumor such as melanoma, head and neck, liver or kidney cancer. The chain couples TRBV7-2 to TRBJ1-3; no D segment can be confidently identified. The input for sequencing was CD4+ or CD8+ T cells sorted from blood, taken in a trial of the OX40 agonist ivuxolimab. The nucleotide sequence reads TGTGCCAGCAGCTTAGGTTTCACCGAAGGAAACACCATATATTTT. Translated, it reads CASSLGFTEGNTIYF.